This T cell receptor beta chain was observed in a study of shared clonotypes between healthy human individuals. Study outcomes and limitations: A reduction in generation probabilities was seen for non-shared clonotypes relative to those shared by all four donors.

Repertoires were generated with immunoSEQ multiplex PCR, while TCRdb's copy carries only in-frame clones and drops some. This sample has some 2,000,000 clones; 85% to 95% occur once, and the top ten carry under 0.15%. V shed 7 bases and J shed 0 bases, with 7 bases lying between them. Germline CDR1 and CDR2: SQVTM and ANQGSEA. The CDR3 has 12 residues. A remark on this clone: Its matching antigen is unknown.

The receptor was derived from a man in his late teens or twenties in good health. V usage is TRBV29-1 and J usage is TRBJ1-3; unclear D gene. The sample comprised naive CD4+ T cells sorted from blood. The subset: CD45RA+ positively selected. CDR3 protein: CSAISSGNTIYF. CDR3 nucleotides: TGCAGCGCCATAAGCTCTGGAAACACCATATATTTT.